This TCR beta chain was identified in a study of T cells in Graves' hyperthyroidism and ophthalmopathy. Whole-study results and caveats: The model anticipated ophthalmopathy a median about six months pre-onset. Blood shared most expanded thyroid clonotypes above 0.001. A 13 V-J model separated ophthalmopathy from stable hyperthyroidism.

This clonotype showed up just a few times. Antigen specificity is unknown. Amplified regions were TCR beta CDR3 sequences from RNA transcripts. First-round RT-PCR with HTBI primers amplified the TCR CDR3 region. Using its own MiXCR run on the multiplex PCR reads, TCRdb lists one record per CDR3 protein. This sample has about 600,000 distinct CDR3 sequences; approximately 15% occur once, and the top ten carry 7.1%. Out of approximately 9.9 ml of fresh peripheral blood came the PBMCs. The germline V and J ends were trimmed by 4 bases and 4 bases, with 13 bases remaining between them. Germline V lookup: CDR1 LGHNA, CDR2 YSLEER. The CDR3 covers 14 residues.

The chain has TRBV4-3 and TRBJ1-2, with D unclear. Sequencing was carried out using blood. The TCR sequence derives from a woman younger than 35 with Graves' ophthalmopathy. The CDR3 DNA is TGCGCCAGCAGCCCTCAAGGGATGGGCTATGGCTACACCTTC. Amino acids: CASSPQGMGYGYTF.